This is a list of T cell receptor beta chains from one sample in a study of blood T cell repertoires in COVID-19. Assay: immunoSEQ multiplex PCR; the TCRdb copy retains only in-frame clones and omits some. Among about 260,000 clones listed, 75% to 90% were seen once. The sequencing sample was made of peripheral blood. The source is a woman aged 40-49 years who had recovered from COVID-19. Each CDR3 is given with its conserved first and last residue. The order of the fields is V gene, D gene, clone size, CDR3 length, J gene, CDR3 DNA, CDR3 protein. D genes are given only for firm matches. Size tells how often a clone was seen (once, few, many) or the class of an expanded clone, and some rows leave it out.

TRBV11-2,NA,NA,17,TRBJ1-6,TGTGCCAGCAGCTTAAGGTCGGCAGGGTGGTCTAATTCACCCCTCCACTTT,CASSLRSAGWSNSPLHF
TRBV9,NA,NA,15,TRBJ2-7,TGTGCCAGCAGCGGAGGGGTGGGACTCGACGGCGAGCAGTACTTC,CASSGGVGLDGEQYF
TRBV7-2,NA,NA,15,TRBJ2-7,TGTGCCAGCAGCCCGCAGGGCCAAGCAGGCTACGAGCAGTACTTC,CASSPQGQAGYEQYF
TRBV9,NA,NA,14,TRBJ2-3,TGTGCCAGCAGCGTAGTACAGTACACAGATACGCAGTATTTT,CASSVVQYTDTQYF
TRBV4-1,TRBD2,NA,16,TRBJ2-3,TGCGCCAGCAGCCAAGGGGTAGCGGGGGCCGGTGATACGCAGTATTTT,CASSQGVAGAGDTQYF
TRBV27,NA,NA,15,TRBJ2-7,TGTGCCAGCACCCTATACCCGGGAGTCTCCTACGAGCAGTACTTC,CASTLYPGVSYEQYF
TRBV6-5,NA,few,15,TRBJ1-1,TGTGCCAGCAGTAGATCACAGGTGATGAACACTGAAGCTTTCTTT,CASSRSQVMNTEAFF
TRBV7-9,NA,NA,16,TRBJ1-1,TGTGCCAGCAGCTTAGGGGCCAGGGTGGCGAACACTGAAGCTTTCTTT,CASSLGARVANTEAFF
TRBV4-3,NA,NA,15,TRBJ2-1,TGCGCCAGCAGCCAAGATGAGGCGAGCTACAATGAGCAGTTCTTC,CASSQDEASYNEQFF
TRBV6-6,TRBD1,NA,16,TRBJ1-2,TGTGCCAGCAGTTACCCCCCCGGGACAGGGAACTATGGCTACACCTTC,CASSYPPGTGNYGYTF
TRBV6-2/TRBV6-3,NA,NA,16,TRBJ1-1,TGTGCCAGCAGTCAGGCTTCGGCAGGTAGGGGGTCCGAAGCTTTCTTT,CASSQASAGRGSEAFF
TRBV30,NA,NA,15,TRBJ1-6,TGTGCCTGGAGGAGGCTAAGCTCCTATAATTCACCCCTCCACTTT,CAWRRLSSYNSPLHF
TRBV7-6,NA,NA,17,TRBJ1-3,TGTGCCAGCAGCTTAGCACGAGGCAGTCACTCTGGAAACACCATATATTTT,CASSLARGSHSGNTIYF
TRBV14,TRBD1,NA,15,TRBJ1-2,TGTGCCAGCACCCCGGGACAGGGTTTTGGCTATGGCTACACCTTC,CASTPGQGFGYGYTF
TRBV4-1,TRBD1,NA,14,TRBJ2-2,TGCGCCAGCAGCCGGGACAGGGGGCCCGGGGAGCTGTTTTTT,CASSRDRGPGELFF
TRBV9,TRBD1,few,15,TRBJ1-2,TGTGCCAGCAGCAGTCGGACAGGGGGCGCCTATGGCTACACCTTC,CASSSRTGGAYGYTF
TRBV30,TRBD1,NA,14,TRBJ1-2,TGTGCCTGGATTACCAGGGGGCCGGACTATGGCTACACCTTC,CAWITRGPDYGYTF
TRBV9,NA,few,14,TRBJ1-1,TGTGCCAGCAGCGTAGGTCAGGGGAACACTGAAGCTTTCTTT,CASSVGQGNTEAFF
TRBV30,NA,NA,13,TRBJ1-4,TGTGCCTGGAGCGTGCGGATTAATGAAAAACTGTTTTTT,CAWSVRINEKLFF
TRBV2,NA,NA,14,TRBJ1-2,TGTGCCAGCAGTGAAGACAGATACGACTATGGCTACACCTTC,CASSEDRYDYGYTF
TRBV30,NA,few,14,TRBJ1-1,TGTGCCTGGACCCGCCGGGGAGGGAACACTGAAGCTTTCTTT,CAWTRRGGNTEAFF
TRBV27,TRBD1,NA,18,TRBJ1-3,TGTGCCAGCAGCAGATCCGGGACAGGGGGAATAGCTGGAAACACCATATATTTT,CASSRSGTGGIAGNTIYF
TRBV18,NA,NA,16,TRBJ1-5,TGTGCCAGCTCACAGACGGGACTTTATAGCAATCAGCCCCAGCATTTT,CASSQTGLYSNQPQHF
TRBV20-1,NA,NA,14,TRBJ1-6,TGCAGTGCTAGTCGGGGGGGATATAATTCACCCCTCCACTTT,CSASRGGYNSPLHF
TRBV30,TRBD1,NA,15,TRBJ1-5,TGTGCCTGGAGTGTTTTGACAGGGGGCAATCAGCCCCAGCATTTT,CAWSVLTGGNQPQHF
TRBV21-1,NA,NA,17,TRBJ2-7,TGTGCCAGCAGCAAAGAAAGGACCGGGGACAGCCGCTACGAGCAGTACTTC,CASSKERTGDSRYEQYF
TRBV5-3,TRBD1,NA,14,TRBJ1-2,TGTGCCAGAAGCTTGGCGGGACAGTCTTATGGCTACACCTTC,CARSLAGQSYGYTF
TRBV5-1,NA,NA,16,TRBJ2-7,TGCGCCAGCAGCTTAACCTTACAGGGGGGAGGGTACGAGCAGTACTTC,CASSLTLQGGGYEQYF
TRBV29-1,NA,once,16,TRBJ2-2,TGCAGCGTTGCTAGGTGGGGCAGGGGTGACACCGGGGAGCTGTTTTTT,CSVARWGRGDTGELFF